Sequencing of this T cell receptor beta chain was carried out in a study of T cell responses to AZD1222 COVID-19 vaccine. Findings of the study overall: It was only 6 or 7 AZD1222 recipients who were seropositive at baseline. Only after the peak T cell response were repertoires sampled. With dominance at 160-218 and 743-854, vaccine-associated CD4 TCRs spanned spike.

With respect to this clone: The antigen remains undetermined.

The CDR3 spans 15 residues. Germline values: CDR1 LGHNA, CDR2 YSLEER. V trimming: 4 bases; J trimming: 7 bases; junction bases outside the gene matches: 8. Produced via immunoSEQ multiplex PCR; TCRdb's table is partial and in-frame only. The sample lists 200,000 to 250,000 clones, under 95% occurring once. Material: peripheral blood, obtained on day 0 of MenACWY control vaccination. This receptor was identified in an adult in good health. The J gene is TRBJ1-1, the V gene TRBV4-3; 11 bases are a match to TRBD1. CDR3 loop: CASSRGTGGRGEAFF. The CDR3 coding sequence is TGCGCCAGCAGCCGGGGGACAGGGGGAAGGGGTGAAGCTTTCTTT.